A single sample gave rise to the 23 T cell receptor beta chains below, sequenced in a study of cytomegalovirus exposure and HLA in healthy donors. It was with 60 Vbeta and 13 Jbeta primers that the PCR ran. TCRdb keeps only in-frame clones here, not all; method: immunoSEQ multiplex PCR. This table holds 200,000 to 250,000 clones, over 80% found once. Material for sequencing was PBMCs. The source is a boy between 2 and 15 years old in good health and CMV-seronegative.

The chain employs TRBV28 and TRBJ2-3; 10 bases line up with TRBD1. This CDR3 spans 16 amino acids. Unmatched junction bases numbered 7, after V lost 2 bases and J lost 5 bases. Per germline, CDR1 MDHEN and CDR2 SYDVKM. Here the CDR3 reads CASSLTTGGGKDTQYF. CDR3 coding DNA: TGTGCCAGCAGTTTAACGACAGGGGGCGGGAAAGATACGCAGTATTTT. The variable domain in full, completed from reference TRBV28 and TRBJ2-3, reads DVKVTQSSRYLVKRTGEKVFLECVQDMDHENMFWYRQDPGLGLRLIYFSYDVKMKEKGDIPEGYSVSREKKERFSLILESASTNQTSMYLCASSLTTGGGKDTQYFGPGTRLTVL.

V is TRBV2 and J is TRBJ2-1, with TRBD2 identical over 10 bases. The CDR3 loop spans 15 amino acids. With 4 bases clipped from V and 4 bases from J, the junction kept 4 bases outside the gene matches. Germline V gene data show CDR1 as SNHLY and CDR2 as FYNNEI. CDR3 DNA: TGTGCCAGCAGTGCCCTAGCGGGAGCATACAATGAGCAGTTCTTC. Translated: CASSALAGAYNEQFF.

The V gene is TRBV2, the J gene TRBJ2-5; weak D call: TRBD1 (5 bases). Germline V gene sequence: CDR1 SNHLY, CDR2 FYNNEI. The CDR3 has 16 amino acids. Trimming removed 3 bases at V and 3 bases at J, with 17 bases between. CDR3 DNA: TGTGCCAGCAGTGACGGAGACTCCGGACAAAAAGAGACCCAGTACTTC. Protein sequence: CASSDGDSGQKETQYF.

V gene TRBV6-5 combines with J gene TRBJ2-7; weak D call: TRBD2 (6 bases). Germline CDR1 is MNHEY and CDR2 is SVGAGI. V shed 5 bases and J shed 6 bases, with 20 bases lying between them. This CDR3 region has 15 residues. CDR3 bases: TGTGCCAGCAGTCGCAAGGCAGGAGGGCCTTTCGAGCAGTACTTC. It specifies CASSRKAGGPFEQYF.

The V and J genes are TRBV19 and TRBJ2-7, with 7 nucleotides matching TRBD1. The germline V gene has CDR1 LNHDA and CDR2 SQIVND (reference sequence). With 2 bases clipped from V and 3 bases from J, the junction kept 4 bases outside the gene matches. This CDR3 is built from 14 residues. The CDR3 nucleotides are TGTGCCAGTAGTATAACGACAGGGAACTACGAGCAGTACTTC. Translated, it gives CASSITTGNYEQYF.

This clone appeared a single time. The rearrangement uses TRBV15 and TRBJ2-7; maybe TRBD2 (6 bases). CDR3 size: 14 residues. Per the germline V gene, CDR1 is LNHNV and CDR2 is YYDKDF (reference sequence). V was pared by 1 base and J by 6 bases, with 13 bases between. The CDR3 DNA reads as TGTGCCACCAGCAGAGGCTTAGGAGGGCTCGAGCAGTACTTC. Protein product: CATSRGLGGLEQYF. The variable domain in full, completed from reference TRBV15 and TRBJ2-7, reads DAMVIQNPRYQVTQFGKPVTLSCSQTLNHNVMYWYQQKSSQAPKLLFHYYDKDFNNEADTPDNFQSRRPNTSFCFLDIRSPGLGDTAMYLCATSRGLGGLEQYFGPGTRLTVT.

The rearrangement joins TRBV19 to TRBJ1-4; tentative D call: TRBD1 (5 bases). There are 13 residues in the CDR3. The V gene lost 5 bases and the J gene lost 5 bases, with 9 bases spanning the gap. Germline CDR1 LNHDA, CDR2 SQIVND (reference sequence). CDR3 residues: CASSGDLNEKLFF. The CDR3 bases are TGTGCCAGTAGTGGGGACTTAAATGAAAAACTGTTTTTT.

J is TRBJ2-3 and V is TRBV30, with D possibly TRBD2 on 5 matching bases. The germline V and J ends were trimmed by 2 bases and 11 bases, with 11 bases remaining between them. The CDR3 has 11 residues. Germline values: CDR1 GTSNPN, CDR2 SVGIG (reference sequence). The CDR3 here is CAWSSPGLQYF. The CDR3 DNA reads as TGTGCCTGGAGTTCCCCCGGACTGCAGTATTTT.

V and J are TRBV7-8 and TRBJ2-7; perhaps TRBD1 as D (5 bases). This CDR3 has 16 residues. Trimming cost V 4 bases and J 2 bases, with 18 bases left between them. Germline lookup yields CDR1 SGHVS and CDR2 FQNEAQ. CDR3 sequence reads: CASSWGIGSSAYEQYF. CDR3 DNA: TGTGCCAGCAGCTGGGGCATAGGCTCCTCTGCCTACGAGCAGTACTTC.

This rearrangement joins TRBV6-6 to TRBJ2-1; D is undetermined. The CDR3 is 12 residues long. The V gene lost 5 bases and the J gene lost 12 bases, with 14 bases spanning the gap. The germline gives CDR1 MNHNY, CDR2 SVGAGI (reference sequence). The CDR3 protein is CASSPGGVGQFF. As DNA, the CDR3 is TGTGCCAGCAGTCCCGGCGGTGTTGGGCAGTTCTTC.

The chain carries TRBV2 and TRBJ2-4, with 10 bases aligning to TRBD2. The V and J ends lost 8 bases and 8 bases, in that order; junction bases with no gene match: 9. CDR1 and CDR2 from the germline V gene are SNHLY and FYNNEI. The CDR3 is 14 residues long. The DNA for the CDR3 is TGTGCCAGCGCCGGACTAGCGGCCGGGGACATTCAGTACTTC. It is translated as CASAGLAAGDIQYF. Together with reference TRBV2 and TRBJ2-4, the CDR3 gives the full variable domain: EPEVTQTPSHQVTQMGQEVILRCVPISNHLYFYWYRQILGQKVEFLVSFYNNEISEKSEIFDDQFSVERPDGSNFTLKIRSTKLEDSAMYFCASAGLAAGDIQYFGAGTRLSVL.

J is TRBJ2-5 and V is TRBV6-1; the D is unclear. The DNA end is a closer match to TRBJ2-7, so the J assignment may be wrong. CDR3 length equals 13 residues. CDR1 MNHNS and CDR2 SASEGT come from the germline V gene. The CDR3, as DNA: TGTGCCAGCAGTGCCGCCAGCTACTACGAGCAGTACTTC. Its protein is CASSAASYYEQYF.

This clone was recorded once. V usage is TRBV4-2 and J usage is TRBJ2-1; 9 bases are shared with TRBD2. Germline CDR1 reads LGHNA; CDR2 reads YNFKEQ. Trimming cost V 0 bases and J 2 bases; bases outside gene matches: 5. The length of the CDR3 is 17 residues. As DNA, the CDR3 is TGTGCCAGCAGCCAAGACTGGCGGGGGGGAACCTACAATGAGCAGTTCTTC. This sequence encodes CASSQDWRGGTYNEQFF.

The chain has TRBV7-9 and TRBJ2-5, with 10 bases lining up with TRBD1. Germline V gene sequence: CDR1 SEHNR, CDR2 FQNEAQ (reference sequence). Germline trimming cut 5 bases from V and 4 bases from J; bases unmatched to any gene: 10. This CDR3 comprises 16 residues. The CDR3 DNA is TGTGCCAGCAGCCGATTGGGACAGGGGTTTCGAGAGACCCAGTACTTC. As protein: CASSRLGQGFRETQYF.

The count of this clone is one. The chain couples TRBV7-2 to TRBJ2-5, with no clear D. Deletions cut 3 bases from V and 5 bases from J, with 16 bases between. Germline assignment: CDR1 SGHTA and CDR2 FQGNSA. The CDR3 extends over 15 amino acids. DNA of the CDR3: TGTGCCAGCAGCTTTGATTTGCAGCGTAGGGAGACCCAGTACTTC. It codes for CASSFDLQRRETQYF.

This chain links TRBV28 with TRBJ2-3; 12 bases fit TRBD2. CDR3 length equals 17 residues. The V segment lost 3 bases and the J segment 1 base; nucleotides outside the gene matches: 5. Germline CDR1 and CDR2: MDHEN and SYDVKM. The CDR3 spells CASSFSLAGGGTDTQYF. DNA for the CDR3: TGTGCCAGCAGTTTTTCACTAGCGGGAGGTGGCACAGATACGCAGTATTTT.

The rearrangement uses TRBV30 and TRBJ2-1; D may be TRBD2 (5 bases). V lost 5 bases and J 7 bases, leaving 12 bases between the germline ends. This CDR3 contains 12 residues. The germline gives CDR1 GTSNPN, CDR2 SVGIG (reference sequence). In DNA, the CDR3 is TGTGCCTGGGGCTTGACGGGGAATGAGCAGTTCTTC. As protein: CAWGLTGNEQFF.

The gene calls are TRBV9 and TRBJ2-1; tentatively, D is TRBD2 (6 bases). The CDR3 covers 15 residues. Trimming shortened V by 2 bases and J by 3 bases, and 12 bases separated the two germline ends. Germline lookup yields CDR1 SGDLS and CDR2 YYNGEE. The CDR3 loop is CASSVGRGNYNEQFF. The CDR3 bases are TGTGCCAGCAGCGTTGGGCGGGGAAACTACAATGAGCAGTTCTTC.

The chain's CDR3 is CASSLARASGYNEQFF. DNA of the CDR3: TGTGCCAGCAGCTTAGCCCGGGCTAGCGGTTACAATGAGCAGTTCTTC. The chain uses TRBV7-2 and TRBJ2-1; 7 nucleotides agree with TRBD2. Germline CDR1 and CDR2: SGHTA and FQGNSA. The V and J ends lost 0 bases and 4 bases, in that order; junction bases with no gene match: 6. The length of the CDR3 is 16 residues. Drawing the rest from reference TRBV7-2 and TRBJ2-1, the complete variable domain is GAGVSQSPSNKVTEKGKDVELRCDPISGHTALYWYRQSLGQGLEFLIYFQGNSAPDKSGLPSDRFSAERTGGSVSTLTIQRTQQEDSAVYLCASSLARASGYNEQFFGPGTRLTVL.

The chain recombines TRBV30 with TRBJ2-6; D might be TRBD1 (5 bases). The CDR3 runs 14 residues. V was cut by 2 bases and J by 0 bases, with 5 bases left in between. Germline V lookup: CDR1 GTSNPN, CDR2 SVGIG (reference sequence). CDR3 in DNA: TGTGCCTGGAGTCAGGGCTCTGGGGCCAACGTCCTGACTTTC. Its translation: CAWSQGSGANVLTF.

The chain joins TRBV7-3 to TRBJ2-2; 8 bases map to TRBD1. Trimming removed 6 bases from V and 1 base from J; junction bases left unmatched: 4. The CDR3 has 15 residues. Germline CDR1 reads SGHTA; CDR2 reads FQGTGA. As DNA, the CDR3 is TGTGCCAGCAGTCCCGGGACAGGGAACACCGGGGAGCTGTTTTTT. Encoded protein: CASSPGTGNTGELFF.

The chain has TRBV19 and TRBJ1-1, with D unresolved. Trimming stripped 7 bases from V and 5 bases from J, with 17 bases between. Germline CDR1 reads LNHDA; CDR2 reads SQIVND (reference sequence). The CDR3 spans 14 residues. The CDR3 here is CASILGTAGTEAFF. DNA of the CDR3: TGTGCCAGTATTCTGGGCACCGCGGGGACTGAAGCTTTCTTT.

V and J are TRBV6-1 and TRBJ2-3; 8 bases align to TRBD1. The germline V gene has CDR1 MNHNS and CDR2 SASEGT. J lost 1 base, V lost 2 bases, and 2 bases had no gene match. This CDR3 comprises 15 residues. Here the CDR3 DNA reads TGTGCCAGCAGTGAATGGGGACAGGGCACAGATACGCAGTATTTT. Translating it yields CASSEWGQGTDTQYF.